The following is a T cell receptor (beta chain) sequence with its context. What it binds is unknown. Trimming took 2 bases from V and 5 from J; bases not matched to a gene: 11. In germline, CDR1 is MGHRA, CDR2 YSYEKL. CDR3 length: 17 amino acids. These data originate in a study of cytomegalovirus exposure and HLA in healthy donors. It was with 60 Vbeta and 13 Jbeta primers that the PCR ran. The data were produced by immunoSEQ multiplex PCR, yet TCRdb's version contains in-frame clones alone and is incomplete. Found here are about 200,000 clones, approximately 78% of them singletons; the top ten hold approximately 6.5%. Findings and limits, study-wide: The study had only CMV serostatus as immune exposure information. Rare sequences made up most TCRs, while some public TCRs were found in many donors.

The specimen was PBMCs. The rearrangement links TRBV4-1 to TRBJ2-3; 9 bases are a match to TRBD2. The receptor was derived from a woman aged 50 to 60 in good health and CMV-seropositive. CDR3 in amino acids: CASSQPMGLAGRDTQYF. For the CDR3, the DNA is TGCGCCAGCAGCCAACCCATGGGGCTAGCGGGGAGAGATACGCAGTATTTT.